This T cell receptor (beta chain) derives from a study of blood T cell repertoires in COVID-19. About the study: Acute and convalescent COVID-19 specimens originated in the United States, Italy and Spain.

Original analysis: It was from reference gene primer amplification that nucleated cell counts were estimated. Profiling relied on immunoSEQ multiplex PCR, and the TCRdb table lists in-frame clones only, not all of them. Clone size and V and J calls were adopted from that table, with D and trimming inferred from the DNA. The sample holds about 240,000 clones; about 80% are singletons and the top ten take roughly a tenth. This clone was picked up a small number of times. CDR1 and CDR2 from the germline V gene are LGHDT and YNNKEL (reference sequence). This CDR3 has 16 residues. V gave up 5 bases and J gave up 2 bases; unmatched junction bases: 10.

Sequences were obtained from peripheral blood. This sequence joins TRBV3-1 (or the pseudogene TRBV3-2) and TRBJ2-3, with 7 bases fitting TRBD1. This sequence originates from a woman of 80 years or more with acute or convalescent COVID-19. The CDR3 DNA sequence: TGTGCCAGCAGCGGGGGAAGGGGGCGCATCACAGATACGCAGTATTTT. Amino acids: CASSGGRGRITDTQYF.